This TCR beta chain was observed in a study of blood T cell repertoires in COVID-19. Across the study: There were acute and convalescent COVID-19 samples, and they came from the United States, Italy and Spain.

The CDR3 is 17 amino acids. J lost 5 bases, V lost 1 base, and 9 bases had no gene match. Germline CDR1 reads MNHEY; CDR2 reads SVGEGT. As processed by the authors: Estimation of nucleated cell counts was performed using reference gene primer amplification. TCRdb's table, derived via immunoSEQ multiplex PCR, lists solely in-frame clones and lacks some. D and trimming were read from the DNA, whereas the V and J calls and clone size are those reported in that table. Counted here are 160,000 or so clones, 84% occurring once; the ten biggest clones make up roughly 15%. This chain connects TRBV6-2 or TRBV6-3 to TRBJ2-1; TRBD2 matches at 9 bases. Sequenced material: PBMCs or T cells enriched from blood (not recorded which). The receptor was isolated from a man aged 45 to 65 who had recovered from COVID-19. The CDR3 nucleotides read TGTGCCAGCAGTTACTTAGGCGGGGGGGCCATGAACAATGAGCAGTTCTTC. It encodes CASSYLGGGAMNNEQFF.